These 22 T cell receptor beta chains were sequenced from one sample in a study of T cells in localized non-small cell lung cancer (dated by TCRdb to about 2020). The receptor library was made with the immunoSEQ multiplex PCR assay. Not all clones reach the TCRdb copy of this immuneACCESS table, which keeps in-frame sequences only. Checked studies attribute under half of the gap to unresolved V genes and leave the rest unexplained. Across this sample there are around 40,000 clones, with 75% to 90% seen only once. The top ten constitute about 6.4% of the sample. The sequencing used peripheral blood, collected before any cancer treatment. These receptors all come from a man aged 35 to 69 with stage I lung adenocarcinoma.

Concerning this clone itself: This sample also contains other DNA sequences that code for the same CDR3. This rearrangement joins TRBV29-1 to TRBJ1-1, with 7 bases matching TRBD1. This CDR3 has 14 residues. The germline CDR1 and CDR2 sequences are SQVTM and ANQGSEA. Unmatched junction bases numbered 8, after V lost 0 bases and J lost 7 bases. The CDR3 reads CSVEDRGGVGEAFF. The CDR3 bases are TGCAGCGTTGAAGATCGAGGGGGCGTAGGTGAAGCTTTCTTT.

This sequence joins TRBV7-6 and TRBJ2-7; 10 bases are a match to TRBD1. The J segment lost 2 bases and the V segment lost 0 bases, leaving 1 base of the junction unmatched. The CDR3 is made up of 15 amino acids. Germline CDR1 SGHVS, CDR2 FNYEAQ. The CDR3 DNA is TGTGCCAGCAGCTTAGCCGGGACAGGGGCCTACGAGCAGTACTTC. It encodes CASSLAGTGAYEQYF.

This clone was detected only once. This chain joins TRBV18 and TRBJ1-2; D gene uncertain. The CDR3 spans 15 residues. CDR1 and CDR2 (germline): KGHSH, LQKENI. The V end lost 3 bases, the J end lost 4 bases, and 15 bases lay between the germline ends. The chain's CDR3 is CASSPSPETSYGYTF. CDR3 DNA: TGTGCCAGCTCACCCTCTCCGGAGACAAGCTATGGCTACACCTTC.

The chain combines TRBV11-2 with TRBJ2-3, with D unresolved. CDR1 and CDR2 (germline): SGHAT, FQNNGV. There are 14 residues in the CDR3. Trimming took 2 bases from V and 2 from J, leaving 8 bases between them. CDR3 sequence (DNA): TGTGCCAGCAGCTTAACGCCTTTCACAGATACGCAGTATTTT. This codes for CASSLTPFTDTQYF.

V gene TRBV2 combines with J gene TRBJ2-5; a weak D match, TRBD1 (5 bases). V was shortened by 5 bases and J by 0 bases, with 10 bases between the two germline ends. In germline, CDR1 is SNHLY, CDR2 FYNNEI. The CDR3 is 14 amino acids. This chain's CDR3 is CASSTGPYQETQYF. Here the CDR3 DNA reads TGTGCCAGCAGTACAGGACCGTACCAAGAGACCCAGTACTTC.

The V call is TRBV5-4, the J call TRBJ2-7; D is uncertain. Germline loops: CDR1 SGHNT, CDR2 YYREEE (reference sequence). The CDR3 is 14 amino acids. V lost 5 bases and J 5 bases, leaving 17 bases between the germline ends. In nucleotides, the CDR3 is TGTGCCAGCAGACCGGGCTATACGACGGACGAGCAGTACTTC. This sequence encodes CASRPGYTTDEQYF.

The gene calls are TRBV5-1 and TRBJ1-1; D not resolved. The CDR3 is 14 residues long. The germline CDR1 and CDR2 sequences are SGHRS and YFSETQ. Trimming removed 0 bases at V and 2 bases at J, with 8 bases between. The CDR3 DNA reads as TGCGCCAGCAGCTTGGAGGCACTAAACACTGAAGCTTTCTTT. Its translation is CASSLEALNTEAFF.

This clone was seen once. The chain joins TRBV6-1 to TRBJ2-1; weak D call: TRBD1 (5 bases). Germline CDR1 is MNHNS and CDR2 is SASEGT. The CDR3 is 16 amino acids. V was trimmed by 2 bases and J by 6 bases, leaving 17 bases between them. The CDR3 here is CASSELEWGLINEQFF. CDR3 sequence (DNA): TGTGCCAGCAGTGAATTAGAATGGGGCCTTATCAATGAGCAGTTCTTC.

The V call is TRBV15, the J call TRBJ2-7; D might be TRBD1 (5 bases). The germline V gene has CDR1 LNHNV and CDR2 YYDKDF (reference sequence). The CDR3 consists of 15 residues. Between the trimmed V and J ends, which lost 1 base and 5 bases, there was a span of 15 bases. CDR3 loop: CATSRVSGFGDEQYF. The CDR3 nucleotides read TGTGCCACCAGCAGAGTCTCAGGGTTTGGCGACGAGCAGTACTTC.

The chain uses TRBV5-4 and TRBJ2-6; D perhaps matches TRBD1 (5 bases). The V gene lost 0 bases and the J gene lost 0 bases, with 13 bases spanning the gap. This CDR3 is 18 amino acids long. Germline lookup yields CDR1 SGHNT and CDR2 YYREEE (reference sequence). CDR3 loop: CASSLVQVSFSGANVLTF. CDR3 bases: TGTGCCAGCAGCTTGGTACAGGTCTCCTTCTCTGGGGCCAACGTCCTGACTTTC.

The J gene is TRBJ2-7, the V gene TRBV5-1, with 8 bases matching TRBD1. V dropped 3 bases and J dropped 7; count of bases not matched to a gene: 6. CDR3 length equals 13 residues. CDR1 and CDR2 (germline): SGHRS, YFSETQ. The CDR3 nucleotides are TGCGCCAGCAGCTGGGACAGGCCTAGGGAGCAGTACTTC. It codes for CASSWDRPREQYF.

The chain couples TRBV6-5 to TRBJ2-2, with a tentative D call TRBD2 (6 bases). This CDR3 is 15 amino acids long. The germline V gene has CDR1 MNHEY and CDR2 SVGAGI. V gave up 1 base and J gave up 2 bases, with 8 bases separating them. The CDR3 protein is CASSYYTSNTGELFF. The CDR3 nucleotides read TGTGCCAGCAGTTACTATACTAGCAACACCGGGGAGCTGTTTTTT.

This chain links TRBV4-2 with TRBJ2-7; TRBD1 matches 8 bases. This CDR3 has 15 residues. V was pared by 0 bases and J by 2 bases, with 3 bases of the junction left unmatched. In germline, CDR1 is LGHNA, CDR2 YNFKEQ. Here the CDR3 DNA reads TGTGCCAGCAGCCAAGAAAGGACAGGGACCTACGAGCAGTACTTC. Translation gives CASSQERTGTYEQYF.

V is TRBV5-1 and J is TRBJ2-3; 10 nucleotides line up with TRBD1. V lost 2 bases, J lost 7 bases, and 4 bases stayed unmatched. CDR1 SGHRS and CDR2 YFSETQ come from the germline V gene. The CDR3 sequence is 14 residues long. This CDR3 is CASSFRQGANTQYF. The CDR3 region has the DNA TGCGCCAGCAGCTTCAGACAGGGGGCAAATACGCAGTATTTT.

The chain carries TRBV28 and TRBJ2-1, with D tentatively TRBD2 (5 bases). The CDR3 is 14 residues long. V shed 4 bases and J shed 7 bases, with 14 bases lying between them. Germline assignment: CDR1 MDHEN and CDR2 SYDVKM. CDR3 DNA sequence: TGTGCCAGCAGTTCTGCGCCCGAGGGAAATGAGCAGTTCTTC. Amino acid sequence: CASSSAPEGNEQFF.

V gene TRBV18 combines with J gene TRBJ2-2; no clear D. CDR3 length: 11 amino acids. V lost 1 base and J lost 7, with 1 base in between. In germline, CDR1 is KGHSH, CDR2 LQKENI. CDR3 loop: CASSPHGELFF. Here the CDR3 DNA reads TGTGCCAGCTCACCACACGGGGAGCTGTTTTTT.

The chain is built from TRBV9 and TRBJ1-4; TRBD1 matches at 7 bases. This CDR3 contains 15 residues. Trimming removed 4 bases from V and 4 bases from J; junction bases left unmatched: 7. The germline gives CDR1 SGDLS, CDR2 YYNGEE. The CDR3 bases are TGTGCCAGCAGCCCTCGGACAGGTCTTAATGAAAAACTGTTTTTT. It codes for CASSPRTGLNEKLFF.

The rearrangement joins TRBV5-1 to TRBJ2-3, with D perhaps given as TRBD1 or TRBD2 (7 bases each). V shed 3 bases and J shed 3 bases, with 11 bases lying between them. CDR1 SGHRS and CDR2 YFSETQ come from the germline V gene. This CDR3 is built from 14 residues. The CDR3 sequence: CASSSQGGTDTQYF. The DNA for the CDR3 is TGCGCCAGCAGCTCGCAGGGGGGGACAGATACGCAGTATTTT.

A few counts support this clone. The chain is built from TRBV7-9 and TRBJ2-7; D possibly corresponds to TRBD2 (5 bases). This CDR3 spans 13 amino acids. CDR1 and CDR2 (germline): SEHNR, FQNEAQ (reference sequence). Trimming took 4 bases from V and 0 from J, leaving 7 bases between them. CDR3 bases: TGTGCCAGCAGCTCTAGCAGCTCCTACGAGCAGTACTTC. Protein: CASSSSSSYEQYF.

This CDR3 is CASSPALGYGNTIYF. For the CDR3, the DNA is TGCGCCAGCAGCCCCGCCCTGGGGTATGGAAACACCATATATTTT. The chain employs TRBV5-1 and TRBJ1-3; no definite D call. Germline lookup yields CDR1 SGHRS and CDR2 YFSETQ. This CDR3 contains 15 residues. With 4 bases removed from V and 3 bases from J, the gap between germline ends came to 14 bases.

The chain carries TRBV2 and TRBJ2-1; D might be TRBD1 (5 bases). The CDR3 totals 15 residues. Germline CDR1 SNHLY, CDR2 FYNNEI. V lost 6 bases, J lost 3 bases, and 15 bases lay in between. CDR3 in amino acids: CASRRTTSYYNEQFF. The CDR3 DNA sequence: TGTGCCAGCAGGAGGACAACAAGCTACTACAATGAGCAGTTCTTC. The full variable domain, completed using reference TRBV2 and TRBJ2-1, is EPEVTQTPSHQVTQMGQEVILRCVPISNHLYFYWYRQILGQKVEFLVSFYNNEISEKSEIFDDQFSVERPDGSNFTLKIRSTKLEDSAMYFCASRRTTSYYNEQFFGPGTRLTVL.

The chain recombines TRBV5-1 with TRBJ2-5; D gene uncertain. Trimming left V 0 bases short and J 4 bases short, with 13 bases between. The germline CDR1 and CDR2 sequences are SGHRS and YFSETQ. The CDR3 spans 15 residues. In DNA form, the CDR3 reads TGCGCCAGCAGCTTGGGTTTGGGCCCACGAGAGACCCAGTACTTC. This encodes CASSLGLGPRETQYF.